The sequence of this T cell receptor (beta chain) was determined in a study of early T cells in non-severe SARS-CoV-2 infection (dated by TCRdb to about 2021). Notes on the research overall: TCR sequencing used bulk RNA from unsorted whole blood, so alpha and beta chains could not be paired. Study-wide findings and limitations: Matching against VDJdb was skewed toward anti-spike CD8 responses, likely underestimated virus-specific expansions, and missed private and CD4 specificities.

The method behind the library was 5' RACE. Data came from a NextSeq 500. To correct for sequencing error and PCR bias, the TCR library protocol tagged individual cDNA molecules with unique molecular identifiers. Both TCR alpha and beta chains were sequenced, and tight co-correlation was observed between alpha and beta sequence abundances in each sample. In the authors' own workflow: Decombinator V4 was used to annotate the V gene, J gene and CDR3 of the TCR sequences. TCRs were defined as expanded if a significant change between any two time points was detected under a Poisson model with p below 0.0001. TCR abundances were normalised to the total number of TCRs sequenced in each sample and reported as counts per million. MAIT TCRs were defined by TRAV1-2 paired with TRAJ12, TRAJ20 or TRAJ33, and iNKT TCRs by TRAV10 paired with TRAJ18. A search of VDJdb, accessed on 1 November 2021, was run for TCRs annotated to CMV, EBV and SARS-CoV-2, with TCRs annotated for multiple antigens excluded. TCRdb cleaned the public reads at Q25 with fastp, built clones with MiXCR and kept in-frame beta chains. Rows are combined by CDR3 protein, so each entry shows the most common genes and DNA. The authors' filters were not applied to this entry. Across this sample there are 45,000 or so distinct CDR3 sequences, with 4% to 4.5% seen only once. Together, the top ten hold around 2.8% of the sample.

Sequences KGHSH (CDR1) and LQKENI (CDR2) are obtained from the germline V gene. The CDR3 measures 17 amino acids from cysteine to phenylalanine. Just CDR3 DNA is preserved here, 51 bases in frame from base 1. V has 0 bases trimmed and J has 2 bases trimmed; junction bases matching no gene number 9. Note on this clonotype: The antigen it recognizes is unknown. Within one base of it there is no much larger clone, and no base qualities were kept.

This was a case-control study nested in a cohort of healthcare workers in London, UK, who had nasopharyngeal swab PCR tests and blood samples taken every week. Healthcare workers were enrolled in the week of the UK lockdown, from 23 to 31 March 2020, and were followed every week for up to roughly 15 weeks. Sequences were obtained from whole blood. This clonotype was obtained from an adult who was a healthcare worker with PCR-confirmed SARS-CoV-2 infection or an uninfected control (not recorded which). The rearrangement joined TRBV18 to TRBJ1-2, with TRBD1 matching 7 junction bases. The bases are TGTGCCAGCTCACCACCCGGAAGGGGGCAATCAAACTATGGCTACACCTTC. This gives the protein CASSPPGRGQSNYGYTF. The variable domain in full, with residues beyond the CDR3 obtained from the reference TRBV18 and TRBJ1-2 genes, is NAGVMQNPRHLVRRRGQEARLRCSPMKGHSHVYWYRQLPEEGLKFMVYLQKENIIDESGMPKERFSAEFPKEGPSILRIQQVVRGDSAAYFCASSPPGRGQSNYGYTFGSGTRLTVV.